The clone carrying this TCR beta chain was detected many times. These data are taken from a study of human T cells and chemical hapten exposure. TCRdb reprocessed the RACE reads via MiXCR and lists one record per CDR3 protein. Of about 41,000 distinct CDR3 sequences in the sample, over 3.5% are singletons; the top ten hold around 26%. The time point here: patch test 1, 2 weeks after DPC sensitization. The treatment was: therapeutic diphenylcyclopropenone sensitization with weekly scalp DPC. Total RNA came from unfractionated whole blood. This clonotype was obtained from a middle-aged man with alopecia areata. Some clones in this sample may be carry-over from other donors' samples. The material was whole blood, obtained in connection with sensitization to the hapten diphenylcyclopropenone (DPC).

The CDR3 nucleotides read TGTGCCAGCAGCCAATACACAGATACGCAGTATTTT. Its translation: CASSQYTDTQYF. The J gene is TRBJ2-3, the V gene TRBV7-8; D is uncertain. Germline loops: CDR1 SGHVS, CDR2 FQNEAQ. The CDR3 sequence is 12 residues long. Trimming left V 5 bases short and J 2 bases short, with 5 bases between.